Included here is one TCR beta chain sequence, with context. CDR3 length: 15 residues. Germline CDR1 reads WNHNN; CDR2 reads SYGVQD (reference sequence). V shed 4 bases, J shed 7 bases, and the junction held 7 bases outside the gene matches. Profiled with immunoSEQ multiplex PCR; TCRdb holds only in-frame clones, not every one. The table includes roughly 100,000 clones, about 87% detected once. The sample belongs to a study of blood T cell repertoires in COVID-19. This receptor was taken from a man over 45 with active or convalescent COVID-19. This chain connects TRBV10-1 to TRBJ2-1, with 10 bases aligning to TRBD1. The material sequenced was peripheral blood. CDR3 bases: TGCGCCAGCAGTGCTGGGACAGGGGAGGGGAATGAGCAGTTCTTC. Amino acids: CASSAGTGEGNEQFF.